This TCR beta chain was obtained from a study of control samples from healthy donors and cancer patients. TCRdb's table, derived via immunoSEQ multiplex PCR, lists solely in-frame clones and lacks some. The repertoire holds roughly 120,000 clones, with about 89% as singletons. The CDR3 contains 17 residues. V shed 6 bases and J 5 bases; nucleotides not matched to a gene: 14. Germline V CDR1 and CDR2: MNHEY, SVGEGT. The source material was blood. V and J are TRBV6-2 or TRBV6-3 and TRBJ2-3; 10 bases are shared with TRBD1. The sequence was collected from a woman aged 45-65 years in good health. The CDR3 DNA reads as TGTGCCAGCAGCCGTCGAGCCGGGACAGGGGTGCAAGATACGCAGTATTTT. Protein sequence: CASSRRAGTGVQDTQYF.